The rows below give T cell receptor beta chains drawn from one sample of a study of OX40 agonist ivuxolimab in advanced cancers. TCRdb's table, derived via immunoSEQ multiplex PCR, lists solely in-frame clones and lacks some. The repertoire consists of roughly 68,000 clones, with 80% to 90% occurring once and the leading ten covering around 4.1%. Sequencing used CD4+ or CD8+ T cells sorted from blood, obtained in a trial of the OX40 agonist ivuxolimab. The receptors come from an adult with an advanced solid tumor such as melanoma, head and neck, liver or kidney cancer. The CDR3 runs from the conserved cysteine through the conserved F or W. A D gene is named only where the DNA matches it firmly. Clone size is shown for a subset of rows, as once, few, many or a class of expanded clone.

clone size: once
J gene: TRBJ2-2
V gene: TRBV19
D gene: -
CDR3 protein: CASSGTYGTGELFF
CDR3 DNA: TGTGCCAGTAGTGGGACCTATGGGACCGGGGAGCTGTTTTTT

clone size: -
J gene: TRBJ1-4
V gene: TRBV28
D gene: -
CDR3 protein: CASSLSRLMRKLFF
CDR3 DNA: TGTGCCAGCAGTTTATCCCGCTTAATGAGGAAACTGTTTTTT

clone size: -
J gene: TRBJ2-6
V gene: TRBV6-1
D gene: -
CDR3 protein: CASSDAYSGANVLTF
CDR3 DNA: TGTGCCAGCAGTGATGCTTACTCTGGGGCCAACGTCCTGACTTTC

clone size: -
J gene: TRBJ1-5
V gene: TRBV19
D gene: -
CDR3 protein: CASTPGTGVQPQHF
CDR3 DNA: TGTGCCAGTACCCCCGGGACCGGAGTGCAGCCCCAGCATTTT

clone size: -
J gene: TRBJ2-6
V gene: TRBV19
D gene: -
CDR3 protein: CASSIPGPGANVLTF
CDR3 DNA: TGTGCCAGTAGTATCCCGGGGCCTGGGGCCAACGTCCTGACTTTC

clone size: -
J gene: TRBJ1-3
V gene: TRBV11-2
D gene: -
CDR3 protein: CASSLRALPNTIYF
CDR3 DNA: TGTGCCAGCAGCCTCCGGGCCTTACCAAACACCATATATTTT

clone size: -
J gene: TRBJ2-2
V gene: TRBV27
D gene: -
CDR3 protein: CASSPRRDTGELFF
CDR3 DNA: TGTGCCAGCAGTCCAAGACGGGACACCGGGGAGCTGTTTTTT

clone size: -
J gene: TRBJ2-3
V gene: TRBV4-3
D gene: -
CDR3 protein: CASSQETNTDTQYF
CDR3 DNA: TGCGCCAGCAGCCAGGAGACTAACACAGATACGCAGTATTTT

clone size: -
J gene: TRBJ1-1
V gene: TRBV6-1
D gene: -
CDR3 protein: CASSDDSFNTEAFF
CDR3 DNA: TGTGCCAGCAGTGATGACAGTTTTAACACTGAAGCTTTCTTT

clone size: -
J gene: TRBJ2-7
V gene: TRBV23-1
D gene: -
CDR3 protein: CASSQSTRGTSYEQYF
CDR3 DNA: TGCGCCAGCAGTCAATCCACCAGGGGAACTTCATACGAGCAGTACTTC

clone size: -
J gene: TRBJ2-1
V gene: TRBV29-1
D gene: TRBD2
CDR3 protein: CSVDKLASYNEQFF
CDR3 DNA: TGCAGCGTTGACAAACTAGCGTCGTACAATGAGCAGTTCTTC

clone size: -
J gene: TRBJ1-1
V gene: TRBV29-1
D gene: -
CDR3 protein: CSGRNTEAFF
CDR3 DNA: TGCAGCGGCAGGAACACTGAAGCTTTCTTT

clone size: -
J gene: TRBJ1-3
V gene: TRBV6-6
D gene: -
CDR3 protein: CASDSSGNTIYF
CDR3 DNA: TGTGCCAGCGACTCGTCTGGAAACACCATATATTTT

clone size: -
J gene: TRBJ2-7
V gene: TRBV10-3
D gene: -
CDR3 protein: CAISVKYF
CDR3 DNA: TGTGCCATCAGTGTAAAGTACTTC

clone size: -
J gene: TRBJ2-1
V gene: TRBV11-2
D gene: TRBD2
CDR3 protein: CASSLVSGIIGEQFF
CDR3 DNA: TGTGCCAGCAGCTTAGTAAGCGGGATTATAGGGGAGCAGTTCTTC

clone size: -
J gene: TRBJ2-7
V gene: TRBV7-9
D gene: -
CDR3 protein: CASSLGSPGEQYF
CDR3 DNA: TGTGCCAGCAGCTTAGGGTCCCCGGGAGAGCAGTACTTC

clone size: -
J gene: TRBJ1-5
V gene: TRBV5-1
D gene: -
CDR3 protein: CASSSGPNQPQHF
CDR3 DNA: TGCGCCAGCAGCAGCGGACCTAATCAGCCCCAGCATTTT

clone size: -
J gene: TRBJ2-7
V gene: TRBV5-1
D gene: -
CDR3 protein: CASNGGPSSYEQYF
CDR3 DNA: TGCGCCAGCAATGGAGGGCCTAGCTCCTACGAGCAGTACTTC

clone size: -
J gene: TRBJ2-5
V gene: TRBV5-1
D gene: -
CDR3 protein: CASSPTGVETQYF
CDR3 DNA: TGCGCCAGCAGCCCGACGGGAGTAGAGACCCAGTACTTC

clone size: once
J gene: TRBJ1-3
V gene: TRBV28
D gene: -
CDR3 protein: CASRTIRNTIYF
CDR3 DNA: TGTGCCAGCAGGACCATACGAAACACCATATATTTT

clone size: -
J gene: TRBJ1-2
V gene: TRBV9
D gene: TRBD1
CDR3 protein: CASSVATGQGAHGYTF
CDR3 DNA: TGTGCCAGCAGCGTAGCTACAGGACAGGGGGCCCATGGCTACACCTTC

clone size: -
J gene: TRBJ2-3
V gene: TRBV11-2
D gene: -
CDR3 protein: CASSLERIGTDTQYF
CDR3 DNA: TGTGCCAGCAGCTTAGAGAGAATCGGCACAGATACGCAGTATTTT

clone size: -
J gene: TRBJ2-7
V gene: TRBV6-1
D gene: -
CDR3 protein: CAGSLGGEQYF
CDR3 DNA: TGTGCCGGTTCCCTTGGGGGCGAGCAGTACTTC

clone size: once
J gene: TRBJ2-3
V gene: TRBV29-1
D gene: TRBD2
CDR3 protein: CSARGLAGQTDTQYF
CDR3 DNA: TGCAGCGCCCGAGGACTAGCGGGCCAAACAGATACGCAGTATTTT

clone size: -
J gene: TRBJ1-4
V gene: TRBV5-1
D gene: -
CDR3 protein: CASRSGTLGDGLFF
CDR3 DNA: TGCGCCAGCAGATCCGGGACTCTGGGGGATGGACTGTTTTTT

clone size: -
J gene: TRBJ1-3
V gene: TRBV7-2
D gene: TRBD1
CDR3 protein: CASSPGQGGSGNTIYF
CDR3 DNA: TGTGCCAGCAGCCCCGGACAGGGGGGCTCTGGAAACACCATATATTTT

clone size: few
J gene: TRBJ1-2
V gene: TRBV2
D gene: -
CDR3 protein: CASIRGGADGYTF
CDR3 DNA: TGTGCCAGCATTAGGGGAGGGGCCGACGGCTACACCTTC

clone size: -
J gene: TRBJ2-2
V gene: TRBV7-3
D gene: TRBD2
CDR3 protein: CASSELATGELFF
CDR3 DNA: TGTGCCAGCAGCGAACTAGCGACCGGGGAGCTGTTTTTT

clone size: -
J gene: TRBJ2-1
V gene: TRBV7-7
D gene: TRBD1
CDR3 protein: CASSSPGQGINEQFF
CDR3 DNA: TGTGCTAGCAGCTCTCCGGGACAGGGAATCAATGAGCAGTTCTTC

clone size: -
J gene: TRBJ2-1
V gene: TRBV29-1
D gene: TRBD2
CDR3 protein: CSVEGPRGGRLYNEQFF
CDR3 DNA: TGCAGCGTTGAAGGTCCGAGGGGCGGGAGGTTGTACAATGAGCAGTTCTTC

clone size: -
J gene: TRBJ2-7
V gene: TRBV10-3
D gene: TRBD1
CDR3 protein: CAISGWPTGTGSYEQYF
CDR3 DNA: TGTGCCATCAGTGGTTGGCCCACCGGGACAGGGTCCTACGAGCAGTACTTC

clone size: -
J gene: TRBJ1-2
V gene: TRBV9
D gene: TRBD1
CDR3 protein: CASSPRQGSNYGYTF
CDR3 DNA: TGTGCCAGCAGCCCTCGACAGGGATCTAACTATGGCTACACCTTC

clone size: -
J gene: TRBJ2-1
V gene: TRBV4-3
D gene: TRBD2
CDR3 protein: CASRATGGIFSEQFF
CDR3 DNA: TGCGCCAGCAGAGCGACGGGAGGAATTTTCAGTGAGCAGTTCTTC

clone size: -
J gene: TRBJ2-4
V gene: TRBV4-1
D gene: -
CDR3 protein: CASSQVNRTLAKNIQYF
CDR3 DNA: TGCGCCAGCAGCCAAGTTAACCGAACACTAGCCAAAAACATTCAGTACTTC

clone size: -
J gene: TRBJ1-3
V gene: TRBV30
D gene: -
CDR3 protein: CAWSKSFSGNTIYF
CDR3 DNA: TGTGCCTGGAGTAAGAGTTTCTCTGGAAACACCATATATTTT

clone size: -
J gene: TRBJ2-3
V gene: TRBV5-1
D gene: -
CDR3 protein: CASSPWSGTDTQYF
CDR3 DNA: TGCGCCAGCAGCCCTTGGTCAGGCACAGATACGCAGTATTTT

clone size: -
J gene: TRBJ1-1
V gene: TRBV7-9
D gene: -
CDR3 protein: CASRRTVGSEAFF
CDR3 DNA: TGTGCCAGCAGGCGAACGGTGGGCTCTGAAGCTTTCTTT

clone size: -
J gene: TRBJ2-5
V gene: TRBV30
D gene: -
CDR3 protein: CAWTRLVADETQYF
CDR3 DNA: TGTGCCTGGACCCGGCTTGTAGCGGATGAGACCCAGTACTTC

clone size: -
J gene: TRBJ2-1
V gene: TRBV5-4
D gene: TRBD2
CDR3 protein: CASSLGGTSGYNEQFF
CDR3 DNA: TGTGCCAGCAGCTTGGGTGGGACTAGCGGATACAATGAGCAGTTCTTC

clone size: once
J gene: TRBJ2-7
V gene: TRBV28
D gene: TRBD2
CDR3 protein: CASSLAGTSGRAREQYF
CDR3 DNA: TGTGCCAGCAGTTTAGCTGGGACTAGCGGGAGGGCCCGCGAGCAGTACTTC

clone size: -
J gene: TRBJ2-3
V gene: TRBV5-6
D gene: -
CDR3 protein: CASSLIDNTDTQYF
CDR3 DNA: TGTGCCAGCAGCTTGATAGACAACACAGATACGCAGTATTTT

clone size: -
J gene: TRBJ1-2
V gene: TRBV7-9
D gene: TRBD1
CDR3 protein: CASSLTGDYGYTF
CDR3 DNA: TGTGCCAGCAGCCTGACAGGGGACTATGGCTACACCTTC

clone size: few
J gene: TRBJ2-6
V gene: TRBV2
D gene: -
CDR3 protein: CASKEQGGAGANVLTF
CDR3 DNA: TGTGCCAGCAAGGAACAGGGAGGGGCTGGGGCCAACGTCCTGACTTTC

clone size: -
J gene: TRBJ2-7
V gene: TRBV11-3
D gene: TRBD1
CDR3 protein: CASSLGGQSYEQYF
CDR3 DNA: TGTGCCAGCAGCTTAGGGGGACAGTCCTACGAGCAGTACTTC

clone size: -
J gene: TRBJ2-1
V gene: TRBV15
D gene: TRBD2
CDR3 protein: CATSRATGLAVDNEQFF
CDR3 DNA: TGTGCCACCAGCAGGGCAACGGGACTAGCGGTAGACAATGAGCAGTTCTTC

clone size: -
J gene: TRBJ2-5
V gene: TRBV5-1
D gene: -
CDR3 protein: CASSLAGGETQYF
CDR3 DNA: TGCGCCAGCAGCTTGGCCGGGGGAGAGACCCAGTACTTC

clone size: -
J gene: TRBJ1-4
V gene: TRBV19
D gene: TRBD1
CDR3 protein: CASSPSTGAFEKLFF
CDR3 DNA: TGTGCCAGTAGTCCCTCGACAGGGGCCTTTGAAAAACTGTTTTTT

clone size: many
J gene: TRBJ2-7
V gene: TRBV7-3
D gene: TRBD1
CDR3 protein: CASRRGPLDEQYF
CDR3 DNA: TGTGCCAGCAGGAGGGGGCCGTTAGACGAGCAGTACTTC

clone size: -
J gene: TRBJ1-3
V gene: TRBV7-2
D gene: -
CDR3 protein: CASSLLTVTGNTIYF
CDR3 DNA: TGTGCCAGCAGCCTGCTGACAGTCACTGGAAACACCATATATTTT

clone size: -
J gene: TRBJ1-2
V gene: TRBV19
D gene: -
CDR3 protein: CASSIRSSGTRSNYGYTF
CDR3 DNA: TGTGCCAGTAGTATAAGGTCCTCGGGGACTCGCTCTAACTATGGCTACACCTTC

clone size: -
J gene: TRBJ2-3
V gene: TRBV18
D gene: -
CDR3 protein: CASSGRFGTDTQYF
CDR3 DNA: TGTGCCAGCTCGGGGCGATTTGGCACAGATACGCAGTATTTT

clone size: -
J gene: TRBJ2-2
V gene: TRBV18
D gene: TRBD1
CDR3 protein: CASSKGQGYTGELFF
CDR3 DNA: TGTGCCAGCTCCAAGGGACAGGGGTACACCGGGGAGCTGTTTTTT

clone size: -
J gene: TRBJ2-7
V gene: TRBV18
D gene: TRBD2
CDR3 protein: CASSPETIAGSENEQYF
CDR3 DNA: TGTGCCAGCTCACCCGAAACCATAGCGGGATCTGAAAACGAGCAGTACTTC

clone size: -
J gene: TRBJ2-1
V gene: TRBV11-3
D gene: -
CDR3 protein: CASSLERESRQFF
CDR3 DNA: TGTGCCAGCAGCTTAGAACGGGAGAGTCGCCAGTTCTTC

clone size: once
J gene: TRBJ1-1
V gene: TRBV5-1
D gene: -
CDR3 protein: CASSFTGDGTEAFF
CDR3 DNA: TGCGCCAGCAGCTTTACGGGGGACGGGACTGAAGCTTTCTTT

clone size: few
J gene: TRBJ2-1
V gene: TRBV7-2
D gene: TRBD2
CDR3 protein: CASSSRLAATHNEQFF
CDR3 DNA: TGTGCCAGCAGCTCCCGACTAGCGGCGACTCACAATGAGCAGTTCTTC

clone size: -
J gene: TRBJ1-2
V gene: TRBV9
D gene: TRBD1
CDR3 protein: CASSEGASLVSYGYTF
CDR3 DNA: TGTGCCAGCAGCGAGGGGGCCTCGCTCGTCAGCTATGGCTACACCTTC

clone size: -
J gene: TRBJ1-4
V gene: TRBV19
D gene: TRBD1
CDR3 protein: CASRDPGQGAEKLFF
CDR3 DNA: TGTGCCAGCCGGGACCCGGGACAGGGGGCTGAAAAACTGTTTTTT

clone size: -
J gene: TRBJ2-1
V gene: TRBV11-3
D gene: -
CDR3 protein: CASSLSWSENYNEQFF
CDR3 DNA: TGTGCCAGCAGCTTATCCTGGTCAGAGAACTACAATGAGCAGTTCTTC

clone size: -
J gene: TRBJ2-1
V gene: TRBV27
D gene: TRBD2
CDR3 protein: CASSSTSGSGGNEQFF
CDR3 DNA: TGTGCCAGCAGTAGTACTAGCGGGAGTGGTGGGAATGAGCAGTTCTTC